One and the same sample provided the 5 T cell receptor beta chains below, sequenced in a study of T cells in localized non-small cell lung cancer. Sequencing was performed with immunoSEQ multiplex PCR; in TCRdb, only in-frame clones are kept and a portion is missing. The data show some 6,000 clones, approximately 40% seen once. This material consisted of lung tumor tissue, taken before any cancer treatment. These receptors originate from a woman aged 35 to 75 with stage II squamous cell lung carcinoma.

This clone was counted only a few times. The V call is TRBV6-8, the J call TRBJ1-5; 7 nucleotides match TRBD1. The J segment lost 16 bases and the V segment lost 0 bases, leaving 6 bases of the junction unmatched. The CDR3 is made up of 12 amino acids. Germline V gives CDR1 MNHGY, CDR2 SAAAGT. In DNA, the CDR3 is TGTGCCAGCAGTTACTCTGGGCAGGGGGAACATTTT. As protein: CASSYSGQGEHF.

V and J are TRBV10-2 and TRBJ1-1; tentative D call: TRBD1 (5 bases). The CDR3 is 14 amino acids. Germline values: CDR1 WSHSY, CDR2 SAAADI. V was cut by 6 bases and J by 2 bases, with 13 bases left in between. CDR3 coding DNA: TGCGCCAGCAGGGGATGGGGGGTTAACACTGAAGCTTTCTTT. Protein product: CASRGWGVNTEAFF.

The rearrangement joins TRBV11-3 to TRBJ1-4; D ambiguous. This CDR3 has 14 amino acids. V was shortened by 5 bases and J by 8 bases, with 15 bases between the two germline ends. Germline V CDR1 and CDR2: SGHNT, YENEEA. The CDR3 DNA follows: TGTGCCAGCAGCACCGGTGGGGTCGGCGAAAAACTGTTTTTT. It specifies CASSTGGVGEKLFF.

This clone has a handful of counts. At one end the junction does not follow the germline gene, possibly because of a read error. The genes are TRBV10-3 and TRBJ2-6; 9 bases fit TRBD1. Germline-derived CDR1 and CDR2 are ENHRY and SYGVKD. This CDR3 spans 19 amino acids. The CDR3 is CAIDASGTGSLSGANVLTF. Written as DNA, the CDR3 is TGTGCCATCGACGCTTCCGGGACAGGGTCCCTCTCTGGGGCCAACGTCCTGACTTTT.

The rearrangement joins TRBV23-1 to TRBJ2-7, with 8 bases identical to TRBD1. TRBV23-1 is an ORF; its function is uncertain. The V and J ends lost 6 bases and 3 bases, in that order; junction bases with no gene match: 4. This CDR3 contains 13 residues. The CDR3 sequence: CASSWGTGYEQYF. As DNA, the CDR3 is TGCGCCAGCAGCTGGGGGACAGGCTACGAGCAGTACTTC.